The 3 T cell receptor beta chains below all came from one sample that was sequenced in a study of blood T cells in healthy people across ages. The use of a sample-barcoded 5' primer and a J-beta primer mix characterized a second PCR of roughly 7 to 11 cycles. MiXCR was run by TCRdb on the 5' RACE reads, yielding one entry per CDR3 protein. The sample records about 930,000 distinct CDR3 sequences, about 29% being singletons. These same records also appear under a second study, on T cells of mothers and their children.

Sequences were obtained from blood. The receptors derive from a woman aged 40 to 55 in good health.

The chain recombines TRBV5-1 with TRBJ2-6; D is undetermined. This CDR3 has 15 amino acids. The germline V gene encodes CDR1 SGHRS and CDR2 YFSETQ. Between the trimmed V and J ends, which lost 4 bases and 3 bases, there was a span of 11 bases. CDR3 sequence: CASSPIKGGANVLTF. CDR3 coding DNA: TGCGCCAGCAGCCCAATCAAAGGTGGGGCCAACGTCCTGACTTTC. Supplemented by reference TRBV5-1 and TRBJ2-6, the full variable domain reads KAGVTQTPRYLIKTRGQQVTLSCSPISGHRSVSWYQQTPGQGLQFLFEYFSETQRNKGNFPGRFSGRQFSNSRSEMNVSTLELGDSALYLCASSPIKGGANVLTFGAGSRLTVL.

This clonotype was recorded once. The chain recombines TRBV29-1 with TRBJ1-1, with TRBD1 as a possible D gene (6 bases). Germline CDR1 and CDR2: SQVTM and ANQGSEA. V lost 7 bases and J lost 5, with 17 bases in between. The CDR3 is 13 amino acids. The DNA of the CDR3 is TGCAGCGCTTCCCGCGCAGGGGAAACTGAAGCTTTCTTT. Translation: CSASRAGETEAFF.

This clonotype has just a few counts. The chain combines TRBV9 with TRBJ1-6, with D possibly being TRBD1 (5 bases). CDR3 size: 14 residues. Per germline, CDR1 SGDLS and CDR2 YYNGEE. V was pared by 0 bases and J by 9 bases, with 10 bases between. The CDR3 nucleotides are TGTGCCAGCAGCGTAGGGGGGTCTAGTTCACCCCTCCACTTT. As protein: CASSVGGSSSPLHF.